Listed below are T cell receptor beta chains from one sample, sequenced in a study of T cell changes during pregnancy in multiple sclerosis. Some clones are missing from TCRdb's copy, which holds only in-frame ones; the method was immunoSEQ multiplex PCR. Of approximately 99,000 clones in the sample, just over 90% were seen once. The sample consisted of peripheral blood, taken in the second trimester of pregnancy. The receptors here all came from a female donor in good health, enrolled as a control in a pregnancy study. The CDR3 runs from the conserved cysteine through the conserved F or W. A D gene is named only where the DNA matches it firmly.

V gene: TRBV29-1
D gene: -
CDR3 length: 11
CDR3 protein: CSVGFATEAFF

V gene: TRBV30
D gene: TRBD1
CDR3 length: 13
CDR3 protein: CAWSWDRGYSYTF

V gene: TRBV18
D gene: TRBD1
CDR3 length: 14
CDR3 protein: CASSLDRGPETQYF

V gene: TRBV10-3
D gene: -
CDR3 length: 15
CDR3 protein: CAISDGLAGAGELFF

V gene: TRBV6-5
D gene: -
CDR3 length: 14
CDR3 protein: CASSYSIFAPTYTF

V gene: TRBV5-1
D gene: -
CDR3 length: 14
CDR3 protein: CASSFGQINEKLFF

V gene: TRBV7-2
D gene: -
CDR3 length: 15
CDR3 protein: CASSLISVSYNEQFF

V gene: TRBV19
D gene: -
CDR3 length: 15
CDR3 protein: CASRKKWTESYEQYF

V gene: TRBV19
D gene: TRBD1
CDR3 length: 14
CDR3 protein: CASSTARGPYEQYF

V gene: TRBV5-1
D gene: TRBD2
CDR3 length: 18
CDR3 protein: CASSSKDGTPAGAGELFF

V gene: TRBV12-5
D gene: TRBD2
CDR3 length: 14
CDR3 protein: CASGFGRGEETQYF

V gene: TRBV5-1
D gene: TRBD1
CDR3 length: 14
CDR3 protein: CASSWGQSNYGYTF

V gene: TRBV27
D gene: -
CDR3 length: 13
CDR3 protein: CASSFGGRQPQHF

V gene: TRBV19
D gene: -
CDR3 length: 18
CDR3 protein: CASSLPARALRSNQPQHF

V gene: TRBV7-2
D gene: -
CDR3 length: 13
CDR3 protein: CASSLGGNYGYTF

V gene: TRBV12-5
D gene: TRBD1
CDR3 length: 18
CDR3 protein: CASGLRTGGIWGNTEAFF

V gene: TRBV5-6
D gene: TRBD1
CDR3 length: 16
CDR3 protein: CASSLRGYNSNQPQHF

V gene: TRBV5-1
D gene: TRBD2
CDR3 length: 16
CDR3 protein: CASSLAGLAGADTQYF

V gene: TRBV5-6
D gene: TRBD1
CDR3 length: 14
CDR3 protein: CASSAGQGNSPLHF

V gene: TRBV16
D gene: -
CDR3 length: 15
CDR3 protein: CASSSQGFDNQPQHF